This record concerns one T cell receptor (beta chain) sequence. These data come from a study of control samples from healthy donors and cancer patients. Profiled with immunoSEQ multiplex PCR; TCRdb holds only in-frame clones, not every one. The sample records approximately 53,000 clones, 75% to 95% being singletons. Germline lookup yields CDR1 LNHDA and CDR2 SQIVND (reference sequence). V lost 2 bases and J lost 3, with 11 bases in between. The CDR3 has 14 amino acids. The TCR originated in a young man with colorectal cancer. The J gene is TRBJ2-7, the V gene TRBV19, with D possibly called TRBD1 or TRBD2 (5 bases each). Material: PBMCs. The CDR3 region is CASSISGAGYEQYF. Written as DNA, the CDR3 is TGTGCCAGTAGTATAAGTGGGGCGGGCTACGAGCAGTACTTC.